This T cell receptor beta chain is drawn from a study of T cell responses to AZD1222 COVID-19 vaccine. Second-dose schedules of about 4 or about 12 weeks were combined. CDR1 and CDR2 (germline): MNHEY, SMNVEV (reference sequence). V shed 5 bases, J shed 4 bases, and the junction held 8 bases outside the gene matches. The CDR3 covers 15 residues. As regards this clone: Its antigen remains unknown.

Method: immunoSEQ multiplex PCR; TCRdb's copy keeps in-frame clones and lacks some. The table shows roughly 150,000 clones, with approximately 91% occurring only once. Study results and limitations: Baseline serostatus was positive in only a handful of AZD1222 recipients. Spike-specific TCR breadth and depth both grew after two AZD1222 doses. Clonal diversity was possibly underestimated, and the donors were mostly white British, with more females.

This TCR derives from an adult who received the AZD1222 COVID-19 vaccine. The V gene is TRBV27, the J gene TRBJ1-2, with TRBD1 identical over 9 bases. The sample here was peripheral blood, taken 28 days after the second AZD1222 dose. CDR3 coding DNA: TGTGCCAGCAGTACCAACAGGGGGCTGGGCTATGGCTACACCTTC. Translated, it gives CASSTNRGLGYGYTF.